The 10 T cell receptor beta chains in this list originate from one sample, sequenced in a study of blood T cell repertoires in COVID-19. Using immunoSEQ multiplex PCR, the repertoire was profiled, and TCRdb retains in-frame clones only, with some absent. Of 140,000 to 150,000 clones listed, roughly 76% are singletons. The sample was peripheral blood. The origin of the receptors is a human donor with acute or convalescent COVID-19. The donor label of this sample is uncertain.

The V and J genes are TRBV2 and TRBJ1-3, with 8 bases identical to TRBD1. The germline V gene encodes CDR1 SNHLY and CDR2 FYNNEI. The J segment lost 3 bases and the V segment lost 5 bases, leaving 6 bases of the junction unmatched. This CDR3 is built from 15 residues. This chain's CDR3 is CASSPGTGGGNTIYF. The CDR3 region has the DNA TGTGCCAGCAGTCCCGGGACAGGAGGTGGAAACACCATATATTTT.

CDR3 in amino acids: CASSPREGRKNTEAFF. The DNA of the CDR3 is TGTGCCAGCAGCCCCCGGGAGGGAAGGAAGAACACTGAAGCTTTCTTT. The V and J genes are TRBV9 and TRBJ1-1; D gene uncertain. CDR1 is SGDLS, CDR2 YYNGEE, per germline. This CDR3 comprises 16 residues. V dropped 4 bases and J dropped 1 base, with 17 bases sitting between them.

The V call is TRBV11-2, the J call TRBJ2-2, with 8 positions matching TRBD1. Unmatched junction bases numbered 5, after V lost 5 bases and J lost 0 bases. CDR1 SGHAT and CDR2 FQNNGV come from the germline V gene. The length of the CDR3 is 16 residues. The chain's CDR3 is CASSGRQGPNTGELFF. The CDR3 DNA sequence: TGTGCCAGCAGCGGGAGACAGGGGCCGAACACCGGGGAGCTGTTTTTT.

V gene TRBV27 combines with J gene TRBJ2-2, with no clear D. CDR1 MNHEY and CDR2 SMNVEV come from the germline V gene (reference sequence). This CDR3 has 13 residues. Between the trimmed V and J ends, which lost 4 bases and 6 bases, there was a span of 9 bases. The CDR3 loop reads CASSSAVPGELFF. In nucleotides, the CDR3 is TGTGCCAGCAGTTCCGCAGTACCCGGGGAGCTGTTTTTT.

In its sample, this clone was seen once. V gene TRBV5-1 combines with J gene TRBJ1-1, with D maybe TRBD1 (6 bases). V was clipped by 9 bases and J by 1 base, with 19 bases between them. The V gene's germline CDR1 is SGHRS and CDR2 YFSETQ. The CDR3 consists of 15 residues. The CDR3 reads CATQDGTLGNTEAFF. The CDR3, as DNA: TGCGCCACCCAAGATGGGACATTGGGGAACACTGAAGCTTTCTTT.

The chain joins TRBV9 to TRBJ2-2; 10 nucleotides agree with TRBD2. CDR3 length equals 17 residues. In germline, CDR1 is SGDLS, CDR2 YYNGEE. In nucleotides, the CDR3 is TGTGCAAGCGCATGGGCTAGCGGGGGCCCGAACACCGGGGAGCTGTTTTTT. It yields the protein CASAWASGGPNTGELFF. Supplemented by reference TRBV9 and TRBJ2-2, the full variable domain reads DSGVTQTPKHLITATGQRVTLRCSPRSGDLSVYWYQQSLDQGLQFLIQYYNGEERAKGNILERFSAQQFPDLHSELNLSSLELGDSALYFCASAWASGGPNTGELFFGEGSRLTVL.

On this clone: Other nucleotide sequences in the sample specify the same CDR3. The V and J genes are TRBV9 and TRBJ2-2; 7 bases fit TRBD2. Germline-derived CDR1 and CDR2 are SGDLS and YYNGEE. V lost 0 bases, J lost 1 base, and 0 bases stayed unmatched. This CDR3 contains 15 residues. The CDR3, as DNA: TGTGCCAGCAGCGTAGGCGGGGGGAACACCGGGGAGCTGTTTTTT. It specifies CASSVGGGNTGELFF. Variable domain in full (rest from reference TRBV9 and TRBJ2-2): DSGVTQTPKHLITATGQRVTLRCSPRSGDLSVYWYQQSLDQGLQFLIQYYNGEERAKGNILERFSAQQFPDLHSELNLSSLELGDSALYFCASSVGGGNTGELFFGEGSRLTVL.

CDR3 residues: CASTPRQGDTEAFF. CDR3 sequence (DNA): TGTGCCAGCACCCCCCGCCAAGGGGACACTGAAGCTTTCTTT. The rearrangement uses TRBV7-9 and TRBJ1-1; TRBD1 is a possible D gene (5 bases). In germline, CDR1 is SEHNR, CDR2 FQNEAQ (reference sequence). V shed 7 bases and J shed 3 bases, with 15 bases lying between them. The CDR3 covers 14 residues. The full variable domain, with the rest looked up from reference TRBV7-9 and TRBJ1-1, is DTGVSQNPRHKITKRGQNVTFRCDPISEHNRLYWYRQTLGQGPEFLTYFQNEAQLEKSRLLSDRFSAERPKGSFSTLEIQRTEQGDSAMYLCASTPRQGDTEAFFGQGTRLTVV.

In this sample, this clone turned up a few times. V and J are TRBV5-1 and TRBJ2-1; 10 positions match TRBD1. J was trimmed by 6 bases and V by 3 bases; bases with no gene match: 6. Germline V gene sequence: CDR1 SGHRS, CDR2 YFSETQ. This CDR3 region has 15 residues. The CDR3 DNA reads TGCGCCAGCAGCTGGGGACAGGGGATCGGCAATGAGCAGTTCTTC. Its protein is CASSWGQGIGNEQFF.

The chain has TRBV19 and TRBJ1-1; D is undetermined. This CDR3 contains 13 residues. CDR1 LNHDA and CDR2 SQIVND come from the germline V gene (reference sequence). The germline V and J ends were trimmed by 1 base and 1 base, with 4 bases remaining between them. The CDR3 sequence is CASSIGQNTEAFF. The CDR3 region has the DNA TGTGCCAGTAGTATAGGTCAGAACACTGAAGCTTTCTTT.